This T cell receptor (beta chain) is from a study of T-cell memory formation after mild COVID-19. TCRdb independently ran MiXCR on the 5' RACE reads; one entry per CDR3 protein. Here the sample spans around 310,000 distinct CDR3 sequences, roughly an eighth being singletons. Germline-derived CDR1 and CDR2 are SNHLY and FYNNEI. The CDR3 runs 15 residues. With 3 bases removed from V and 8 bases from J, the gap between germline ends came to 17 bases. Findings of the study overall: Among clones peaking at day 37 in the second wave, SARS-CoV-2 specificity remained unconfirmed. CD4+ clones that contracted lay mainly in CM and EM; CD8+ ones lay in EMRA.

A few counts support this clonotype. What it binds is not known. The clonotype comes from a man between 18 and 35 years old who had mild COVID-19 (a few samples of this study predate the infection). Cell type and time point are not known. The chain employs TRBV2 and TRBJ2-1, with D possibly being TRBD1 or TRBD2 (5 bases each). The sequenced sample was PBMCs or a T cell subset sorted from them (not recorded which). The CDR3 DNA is TGTGCCAGCAGTGAGCACGGGCCGAGGGGTGATGAGCAGTTCTTC. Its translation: CASSEHGPRGDEQFF.